This TCR beta chain was obtained from a study of cytomegalovirus exposure and HLA in healthy donors (dated 2017 in TCRdb). Describing the broader study: An earlier analysis of fewer than 750 of the donors reported 276 Gb of sequence data and some 110 million unique TCR beta sequences obtained from about 200 million T cells. About 300 gigabases of sequencing data and tens of millions of unique TCR sequences were included in an early release covering about 620 HLA-typed donors. Typing coverage varied by locus: roughly 629-630 donors for A, B, C, DRB1 and DQB1; some 520 for DQA1; more than 600 for DPA1; roughly 450 for DPB1. A later analysis re-examined previously published TCR beta repertoires from more than 650 donors and added high-resolution HLA genotyping to investigate patterns of TCR occurrence. Donor age, sex, ethnicity and CMV serostatus were compiled together with the repertoire data. Of the roughly 400 genotyped donors, 65% to 90% fell in the genetic ancestry cluster associated with self-reported Caucasian donors. Among a few hundred genotyped donors of the cohort, an average of 235,054 unique TCR beta nucleotide sequences were sequenced per donor, around 18% of them non-productive. Because of strong linkage in the cohort, roughly five DR-DQ haplotypes were treated as single units for association and clustering. In addition to the first cohort of 666 subjects, a separate validation cohort of around 110 different subjects was used. All discovery cohort repertoires had been generated using a single sequencing platform. Both class I and class II loci were covered by HLA typing, at four-digit resolution. Using immunosequencing, the study profiled T cell repertoires from fewer than 850 subjects and related those repertoires to cytomegalovirus serostatus. To decide whether each TCR beta V gene segment behaved as functional or pseudogenic, an earlier analysis of nearly 600 of the donors relied on high-throughput TCR beta sequencing. Rather than drawing on any new phenotypic data, the later analysis identified candidate immune exposures from TCR beta sequences and the way those sequences occurred across donors. To predict cytomegalovirus infection status, the study brought together high-throughput TCR immunosequencing, statistical association of individual TCRs with disease status, and machine learning. A later genetic analysis took genome-wide SNP genotypes for about three fifths of the 666 donors and used that subset as a discovery cohort. The study aimed to test whether signatures of past pathogen exposure could be identified by cataloging public T cell receptors. The full study reports these points: The authors suggested that the approach could potentially be extended to other disease states and immunological phenotypes. In a later analysis, 16,951 TCR beta sequences were associated with specific HLA alleles at a false discovery rate of 0.05. The classifier was reported to diagnose cytomegalovirus status with high specificity and sensitivity in both the original cohort and the validation cohort. The cohort was sequenced for TCR beta chains only, and without alpha or paired-chain data the features that could be detected were limited. A group of highly shared sequence variants was considered likely to be a technical artifact of the sequencing pipeline. Most TCR sequences were seen in very few donors, while some public TCRs were found in many individuals. A further reported finding was that TCR beta sequences accurately predicted the HLA-A and HLA-B alleles for most subjects in the first cohort. In the study, some 180 TCR beta chains were listed as associated with cytomegalovirus. Linkage disequilibrium might explain the correlated functional status among segregating V segments, but an unknown experimental factor could not be excluded. In a later analysis, the rate of TCR association differed among HLA loci, with DRB1 alleles having the most associated TCRs and HLA-C alleles having the fewest. A few of the identified cytomegalovirus-associated TCR beta chains were confirmed in vitro to be specific for cytomegalovirus antigens. When HLA alleles, especially DR and DQ, strongly co-occurred, attributing TCR associations to individual alleles was difficult. Most CMV-associated TCR beta chains appeared to be HLA-restricted in a later analysis, and the HLA associations seemed to be driven largely by CMV exposure. According to a later analysis, parvovirus B19, influenza, CMV and Epstein-Barr virus appeared linked to several top co-occurrence clusters. Roughly uniform sequencing depth across donors was assumed in presence/absence analyses, although this assumption may not hold. Compared with the roughly 720-donor mean, donors in an Asian-associated ancestry cluster had fewer N-insertions in productive TCRs, according to a later genetic analysis. A later genetic analysis associated a missense DCLRE1C variant with V-gene and J-gene trimming of TCR beta chains, and an independent cohort replicated the association. A later analysis found that HLA-associated TCR beta chains were more clonally expanded and had lower generation probabilities than equally common non-associated chains. Because HLA typing was missing for some donors at each locus, association tests included only the typed subset. For the cohort, immune exposure information was limited to CMV serostatus. Broadly in line with IMGT annotations, most TCR beta V segments showed up in productive rearrangements about 90% or about 30% of the time in an earlier analysis of around 600 of the donors. Because counts were too low, 15 to 20 rarely observed V segments, including chromosome 9 orphons, were left out of the earlier analysis of some 600 of the donors. The 87-base-pair reads could not distinguish some IMGT-functional V segments, including TRBV6-2 and TRBV6-3, so those segments were excluded.

Per the germline V gene, MNHEY is the CDR1 and SVGAGI is the CDR2. From its cysteine to its phenylalanine, the CDR3 spans 16 amino acids. Only CDR3 DNA remains: 48 bases, in frame from the first base. V is reduced by 2 bases and J by 2 bases, leaving a spacing of 10 bases between them. The cohort consisted of 670 or so healthy bone marrow donors. At the time of sampling, every cohort member was nominally healthy, though immune exposures that went unrecorded were likely present. The donor tested CMV seronegative, placing the donor among the 350 or so seronegative members of the cohort. Every donor gave a peripheral blood sample, and the peripheral blood mononuclear cells from that sample were used for TCR beta sequencing. Genomic DNA was extracted from the blood cell samples with the Qiagen DNeasy Blood Extraction Kit. As concerns this clone: Its antigen is currently not known.

The library relied on the immunoSEQ multiplex PCR assay. For the multiplex PCR, a mixture combining 60 forward primers for TCR Vbeta segments and 13 reverse primers for TCR Jbeta segments was used. A multiplex PCR assay on genomic DNA amplified the CDR3 region of rearranged TCR beta genes. The amplified TCR beta libraries were sequenced on the Illumina HiSeq System as 87-base-pair reads. Under the source paper's analysis protocol: A later analysis tallied roughly 78 million unique TCR beta chains across the 666 repertoires, and some 10 million of those chains were shared by two or more donors. Raw reads were error-corrected and collapsed into unique sequences by a nearest-neighbor algorithm in which closely related sequences were merged to remove PCR and sequencing errors. Alignment of CDR3 sequences to IMGT reference sequences was used to assign V, D and J gene segments. Each retained sequence needed at least a six-nucleotide match to both a V gene segment and a J gene segment. Rearrangements were called productive when the CDR3 lacked stop codons and stayed in frame with V and J; all others were non-productive. Following IMGT convention, CDR3 was defined as the stretch from the second conserved V-encoded cysteine to the conserved J-encoded phenylalanine. In an earlier analysis of some 550 of the donors, sequences lacking an unambiguous match to a single V gene segment were excluded. An earlier analysis of under 750 of the donors called V segments functional above 56.7% productive rearrangements and segregating when the between-donor standard deviation exceeded 5%. A statistical classification framework was built for diagnosing cytomegalovirus status from the catalog of TCR beta chain sequences. V and J gene assignment, in a later analysis, came from comparing TCR nucleotide sequences with IMGT/GENE-DB human TR gene sequences. A later analysis assigned CDR3 sequences and most-parsimonious VDJ recombination scenarios with the TCRdist pipeline. A later analysis defined each TCR beta chain by its CDR3 amino acid sequence plus V-gene family, and excluded reads lacking a unique V-gene family. A later analysis removed 500 to 600 highly shared, low-generation-probability nucleotide sequences to deal with suspected cross-contamination and a sequencing artifact. In a later analysis, a clonal expansion index was calculated for each public chain from normalized within-repertoire ranks of inferred template counts. In a later analysis, generation probabilities were computed using a VDJ recombination model fitted to out-of-frame rearrangements, and the results were checked against IGoR. Hypergeometric tests were used in a later analysis to score TCR-TCR, TCR-HLA and TCR-CMV co-occurrence, with a repertoire-size bias correction applied to the TCR pairs. To estimate false discovery rates, a later analysis permuted the HLA or CMV assignments 20 times. In a later analysis, co-occurring TCRs were grouped using DBSCAN, with TCRdist sequence similarity added in when clustering inside HLA-allele-positive subsets. Repertoires with fewer than 30,000 or more than 120,000 public chains, plus five repertoires with anomalous nucleotide sharing, were excluded from co-occurrence clustering. Entries here come from immuneACCESS through TCRdb and include only in-frame sequences with V and J called. Some clones fail to appear in such tables; in the studies checked, an unresolved V gene covers under half of the shortfall, and the cause of the remainder is unknown. V and J calls and clone size are given by that table; D and trimming were obtained from the DNA. The sample's own table lists some 64,000 clones. Clones ranked in the top ten supply about 1.7% of the sample.

The clonotype comes from a woman aged 25 to 39 in good health and CMV-seronegative. Input material: PBMCs. The chain joins TRBV6-5 to TRBJ1-6; TRBD1 is a possible D gene, resting on 6 matching bases. The nucleotide sequence is given as TGTGCCAGCAGTTACGCCCGGACAGCCTATAATTCACCCCTCCACTTT. Translated, it gives CASSYARTAYNSPLHF.